These T cell receptor beta chains were read from a single sample in a study of blood T cell repertoires in COVID-19. This table comes from immunoSEQ multiplex PCR, and its TCRdb copy is limited to in-frame clones, with some not included. In the table there are roughly 290,000 clones, around four fifths of which are singletons. Sequencing used peripheral blood. All receptors derive from a woman aged 50 to 65 with active or convalescent COVID-19. The CDR3 runs from the conserved cysteine through the conserved F or W. The order of the fields is clone size, V gene, D gene, J gene, CDR3 protein, CDR3 DNA. A D gene is named only where the DNA matches it firmly. The listing skips clone size in some rows; elsewhere it reads once, few, many or a size class.

>NA|TRBV5-6|NA|TRBJ2-5
CASSLGAQETQYF
TGTGCCAGCAGCTTGGGGGCCCAAGAGACCCAGTACTTC
>once|TRBV2|TRBD2|TRBJ2-7
CASRAGLAGAPRTYEQYF
TGTGCCAGCAGAGCCGGACTAGCGGGAGCCCCCCGGACCTACGAGCAGTACTTC
>NA|TRBV19|NA|TRBJ1-6
CASRSLDTGNSPLHF
TGTGCCAGTAGATCCCTGGACACCGGGAATTCACCCCTCCACTTT
>NA|TRBV7-3|NA|TRBJ2-6
CASSLGLVAGANVLTF
TGTGCCAGCAGCTTAGGTTTGGTAGCTGGGGCCAACGTCCTGACTTTC
>NA|TRBV7-6|NA|TRBJ2-7
CASSLVRFRRGYEQYF
TGTGCCAGCAGCTTAGTGAGGTTTCGCAGGGGCTACGAGCAGTACTTC
>NA|TRBV7-8|TRBD2|TRBJ2-7
CASSPGGLAGTYEQYF
TGTGCCAGCAGCCCGGGAGGACTAGCGGGAACCTACGAGCAGTACTTC
>NA|TRBV7-9|TRBD1|TRBJ1-5
CASSLAGTGGSYQPQHF
TGTGCCAGCAGCTTAGCGGGGACAGGGGGCTCCTATCAGCCCCAGCATTTT
>NA|TRBV28|NA|TRBJ1-2
CASNLVGHDGYTF
TGTGCCAGCAATTTAGTTGGGCATGATGGCTACACCTTC
>NA|TRBV27|NA|TRBJ2-6
CASRRGANVLTF
TGTGCCAGCCGGAGGGGGGCCAACGTCCTGACTTTC
>few|TRBV4-1|NA|TRBJ1-1
CASSQPMGRRGWRRAFF
TGCGCCAGCAGCCAACCAATGGGGCGGCGGGGATGGCGTCGAGCTTTCTTT
>once|TRBV5-1|TRBD1|TRBJ2-1
CASSLGGDRAYNEQFF
TGCGCCAGCAGCTTGGGTGGGGACAGGGCCTACAATGAGCAGTTCTTC
>once|TRBV6-1|NA|TRBJ1-1
CASSEYVSGLSNTEAFF
TGTGCCAGCAGTGAATATGTGTCAGGGCTATCCAACACTGAAGCTTTCTTT
>NA|TRBV28|NA|TRBJ1-5
CASSRVVGRPATQPQHF
TGTGCCAGCAGCCGTGTGGTGGGCAGGCCGGCTACACAGCCCCAGCATTTT
>NA|TRBV7-8|NA|TRBJ2-7
CASSLARQGNEQYF
TGTGCCAGCAGCTTAGCTCGCCAGGGAAACGAGCAGTACTTC
>NA|TRBV11-1|TRBD2|TRBJ2-1
CASTLWTSGSRNEQFF
TGTGCCAGCACTCTTTGGACTAGCGGGAGTCGAAATGAGCAGTTCTTC
>NA|TRBV5-1|NA|TRBJ2-3
CASSSDGPSTDTQYF
TGCGCCAGCAGCTCCGATGGCCCGAGCACAGATACGCAGTATTTT
>few|TRBV6-5|NA|TRBJ1-5
CASSYSLNQPQHF
TGTGCCAGCAGTTATTCCCTGAATCAGCCCCAGCATTTT
>once|TRBV7-2|TRBD1|TRBJ1-1
CASSRDRNTEAFF
TGTGCCAGCAGCCGGGACAGAAACACTGAAGCTTTCTTT
>NA|TRBV28|NA|TRBJ1-3
CASTPWAGGMSGNTIYF
TGTGCCAGCACCCCTTGGGCGGGGGGAATGTCGGGAAACACCATATATTTT
>NA|TRBV3-1/TRBV3-2|TRBD1|TRBJ2-7
CASSRGQVLSYEQYF
TGTGCCAGCAGCCGCGGACAGGTCCTCTCCTACGAGCAGTACTTC
>NA|TRBV11-2|NA|TRBJ2-7
CAIRIGSREYF
TGTGCCATTAGAATCGGATCTCGGGAGTACTTC
>NA|TRBV30|NA|TRBJ2-2
CAWSVLRQTGELFF
TGTGCCTGGAGTGTACTGAGACAGACCGGGGAGCTGTTTTTT
>NA|TRBV5-1|TRBD1|TRBJ2-7
CASSTDRGQVEQYF
TGCGCCAGCAGCACCGACAGGGGGCAAGTCGAGCAGTACTTC
>NA|TRBV30|NA|TRBJ1-5
CAWSVGGARQPQHF
TGTGCCTGGAGTGTAGGCGGGGCTCGACAGCCCCAGCATTTT
>NA|TRBV25-1|TRBD1|TRBJ2-3
CASSDPLDRARTQYF
TGTGCCAGCAGTGATCCCCTCGACAGGGCGCGTACGCAGTATTTT
>NA|TRBV2|NA|TRBJ1-2
CASSEGGRGYGYTF
TGTGCCAGCAGTGAAGGTGGCAGGGGCTATGGCTACACCTTC
>NA|TRBV11-1|TRBD2|TRBJ2-7
CASSSGIAGDHHEQYF
TGTGCCAGCAGCTCGGGTATAGCGGGAGATCACCACGAGCAGTACTTC
>NA|TRBV15|NA|TRBJ1-5
CATSRARAIGPQHF
TGTGCCACCAGCAGAGCGAGGGCCATAGGGCCCCAGCATTTT
>few|TRBV19|TRBD2|TRBJ2-2
CASSSGRAIGELFF
TGTGCCAGTAGTAGCGGGAGGGCAATCGGGGAGCTGTTTTTT
>NA|TRBV5-6|TRBD2|TRBJ2-7
CASSRGTSGSYGYEQYF
TGTGCCAGCAGCCGAGGGACTAGCGGGAGTTATGGCTACGAGCAGTACTTC
>NA|TRBV5-4|TRBD1|TRBJ2-7
CASTSGGSGQGGEQYF
TGTGCCAGCACCTCTGGGGGGTCGGGACAGGGGGGCGAGCAGTACTTC
>NA|TRBV5-4|NA|TRBJ2-7
CASSLASGSYEQYF
TGTGCCAGCAGCTTGGCCTCGGGGTCCTACGAGCAGTACTTC
>once|TRBV27|NA|TRBJ1-4
CASSQQPGANEKLFF
TGTGCCAGCAGTCAACAGCCCGGGGCTAATGAAAAACTGTTTTTT
>NA|TRBV10-3|NA|TRBJ1-1
CAIRGPGEANTEAFF
TGTGCCATCAGAGGCCCGGGAGAGGCGAACACTGAAGCTTTCTTT
>NA|TRBV10-3|TRBD1|TRBJ1-4
CAISEGQGALNEKLFF
TGTGCCATCAGTGAGGGACAGGGGGCCCTGAATGAAAAACTGTTTTTT
>NA|TRBV12-5|NA|TRBJ2-7
CASGLNTGGEQYF
TGTGCTAGTGGTTTGAATACCGGGGGTGAGCAGTACTTC
>NA|TRBV18|TRBD1|TRBJ1-3
CASSPVRQGRMENTIYF
TGTGCCAGCTCACCAGTAAGACAGGGAAGGATGGAAAACACCATATATTTT
>NA|TRBV5-1|TRBD2|TRBJ2-5
CASSLGLAMETQYF
TGCGCCAGCAGCTTGGGACTAGCGATGGAGACCCAGTACTTC
>NA|TRBV5-4|NA|TRBJ2-3
CASSSLGGADTQYF
TGTGCCAGCAGCTCCTTAGGAGGAGCAGATACGCAGTATTTT
>NA|TRBV27|NA|TRBJ2-3
CASSFLGVRRGTDTQYF
TGTGCCAGCAGTTTCTTGGGAGTCCGCCGAGGCACAGATACGCAGTATTTT
>NA|TRBV9|TRBD1|TRBJ1-3
CASRPDREFGGNTIYF
TGTGCCAGCAGACCTGACAGGGAATTCGGGGGAAACACCATATATTTT
>NA|TRBV21-1|NA|TRBJ2-1
CASSKRVLAGGPYFNEQFF
TGTGCCAGCAGCAAAAGGGTACTAGCGGGAGGGCCCTACTTCAATGAGCAGTTCTTC
>few|TRBV6-5|NA|TRBJ1-1
CASRFDTEAFF
TGTGCCAGCAGATTCGACACTGAAGCTTTCTTT
>NA|TRBV5-1|TRBD2|TRBJ2-3
CASSLPTSGRSTDTQYF
TGCGCCAGCAGCTTGCCTACCAGCGGGAGAAGCACAGATACGCAGTATTTT
>NA|TRBV6-5|TRBD1|TRBJ1-1
CASSYPQGVAFF
TGTGCCAGCAGTTACCCTCAGGGGGTAGCTTTCTTT
>once|TRBV27|TRBD1|TRBJ2-4
CASSGTENIQYF
TGTGCCAGCAGCGGGACAGAAAACATTCAGTACTTC
>NA|TRBV7-9|NA|TRBJ2-7
CASSSLTDEQYF
TGTGCCAGCAGCTCCCTCACGGACGAGCAGTACTTC
>NA|TRBV19|TRBD1|TRBJ2-1
CASSPSPGTGDVFF
TGTGCCAGTAGTCCGAGTCCCGGGACAGGGGATGTGTTCTTC
>NA|TRBV5-4|TRBD2|TRBJ2-1
CASSGAGGRSYNEQFF
TGTGCCAGCAGCGGAGCGGGAGGGCGCTCCTACAATGAGCAGTTCTTC
>NA|TRBV5-1|TRBD1|TRBJ2-7
CASSLGDRHYEQYF
TGCGCCAGCAGCTTGGGGGACAGACACTACGAGCAGTACTTC
>NA|TRBV7-2|TRBD2|TRBJ2-7
CASSFRTSVYEQYF
TGTGCCAGCAGCTTCCGGACTAGCGTATACGAGCAGTACTTC
>once|TRBV30|TRBD2|TRBJ2-3
CAWSLGLAGTDTQYF
TGTGCCTGGTCCTTGGGACTAGCGGGAACAGATACGCAGTATTTT
>NA|TRBV6-1|NA|TRBJ2-7
CASSGASPYLSYEQYF
TGTGCCAGCAGTGGAGCTAGCCCTTACCTCTCCTACGAGCAGTACTTC
>NA|TRBV10-3|TRBD1|TRBJ1-1
CAITHSGGTEAFF
TGTGCCATCACCCACTCAGGGGGGACTGAAGCTTTCTTT
>NA|TRBV19|TRBD2|TRBJ2-1
CASSPRDYWRNEQFF
TGTGCCAGTAGTCCCCGGGACTATTGGCGAAATGAGCAGTTCTTC
>NA|TRBV27|TRBD1|TRBJ2-2
CASSLWQGAKSGELFF
TGTGCCAGCAGTTTATGGCAGGGGGCTAAATCGGGGGAGCTGTTTTTT
>NA|TRBV4-1|NA|TRBJ1-4
CASSLTRGEKLFF
TGCGCCAGCAGCCTCACGAGAGGAGAAAAACTGTTTTTT
>NA|TRBV2|TRBD1|TRBJ1-5
CASSGQAINQPQHF
TGTGCCAGCAGCGGACAGGCCATCAATCAGCCCCAGCATTTT
>NA|TRBV7-6|NA|TRBJ1-1
CASSLSGGTNTEAFF
TGTGCCAGCAGCTTAAGTGGGGGGACGAACACTGAAGCTTTCTTT